The 12 T cell receptor beta chains below were found in one sample sequenced in a study of regulatory T cells in long-lasting Graves disease. Time point indicated: persistent/refractory GD, antithyroid drugs over 5 years with positive TRAb. From RNA extracted from PBMCs, the TCR library was made. Arm-PCR with iRepertoire HTBI primers amplified the CDR3 regions for these TCR beta libraries. From the multiplex PCR reads, TCRdb called clonotypes with MiXCR, one entry per CDR3 protein. The sample includes a few hundred thousand distinct CDR3 sequences, roughly 21% seen only once; the top ten take roughly 7%. Sequences were derived from peripheral blood mononuclear cells (PBMCs), sampled when the disease was refractory, from a patient treated with antithyroid drugs. These receptors came from a female donor with Graves disease.

This clonotype has just a few counts. V gene TRBV20-1 combines with J gene TRBJ2-7; 7 nucleotides align to TRBD1. Unmatched junction bases numbered 8, after V lost 0 bases and J lost 0 bases. Per the germline V gene, CDR1 is DFQATT and CDR2 is SNEGSKA (reference sequence). The CDR3 covers 16 residues. The DNA for the CDR3 is TGCAGTGCTAGAGATACGAGACAGGGTACCTCCTACGAGCAGTACTTC. Residues: CSARDTRQGTSYEQYF.

With respect to this clonotype: This may come from a read error, since a much larger clone is one base off. This sequence joins TRBV6-5 and TRBJ2-2; D is undetermined. Germline-derived CDR1 and CDR2 are MNHEY and SVGAGI. The CDR3 runs 15 residues. Here the CDR3 DNA reads TGTGCCAGCGGTTACACAGAAACAAACACCGGGGAGCTGTTTTTT. It is translated as CASGYTETNTGELFF.

The chain carries TRBV6-2 or TRBV6-3 and TRBJ2-3; D may be TRBD1 or TRBD2 (6 bases each). Trimming cost V 5 bases and J 8 bases, with 20 bases left between them. Germline CDR1 is MNHEY and CDR2 is SVGEGT. The CDR3 is 15 amino acids. The CDR3 DNA reads as TGTGCCAGCAGTCTCTGGGGGCCCGGAGGGGGTACGCAGTATTTT. Its protein is CASSLWGPGGGTQYF.

The sample holds a few counts of this clonotype. The gene calls are TRBV5-1 and TRBJ2-6, with D maybe TRBD1 (6 bases). V was pared by 9 bases and J by 0 bases, with 10 bases between. Germline lookup yields CDR1 SGHRS and CDR2 YFSETQ. CDR3 size: 14 residues. The CDR3 DNA reads TGCGCCACCGGACAGAGCTCTGGGGCCAACGTCCTGACTTTC. This translates into CATGQSSGANVLTF.

This clonotype was observed a few times. The V and J genes are TRBV7-9 and TRBJ2-7; D uncertain. Germline V gives CDR1 SEHNR, CDR2 FQNEAQ (reference sequence). V was shortened by 4 bases and J by 2 bases, with 12 bases between the two germline ends. The CDR3 is 14 residues long. Written as DNA, the CDR3 is TGTGCCAGCAGCTCCACCGCCGACGCCTACGAGCAGTACTTC. The encoded protein is CASSSTADAYEQYF.

The V call is TRBV20-1, the J call TRBJ1-6; D is undetermined. The CDR3 length is 14 residues. Trimming cost V 5 bases and J 10 bases, with 18 bases left between them. Looked up from germline, CDR1 is DFQATT and CDR2 is SNEGSKA (reference sequence). CDR3 residues: CSASREGYGSPLHF. The CDR3 DNA reads as TGCAGTGCTTCTCGTGAGGGTTACGGCTCACCCCTCCACTTT.

The chain uses TRBV10-3 and TRBJ2-3, with TRBD1 matching 9 bases. Trimming cost V 3 bases and J 5 bases; bases outside gene matches: 6. Germline-derived CDR1 and CDR2 are ENHRY and SYGVKD. The CDR3 contains 15 residues. The CDR3 nucleotides read TGTGCCATCAGTGAAAGGGACAGGGTGGAAGATACGCAGTATTTT. Protein sequence: CAISERDRVEDTQYF.

This clonotype was seen repeatedly, ten times or more. The chain recombines TRBV7-9 with TRBJ1-2, with no clear D. Trimming took off 0 bases at V and 3 bases at J, with 8 bases between the two ends. CDR1 and CDR2 from the germline V gene are SEHNR and FQNEAQ (reference sequence). This CDR3 has 14 residues. CDR3 sequence: CASSLALGDYGYTF. The CDR3 nucleotides are TGTGCCAGCAGCTTAGCCCTCGGCGACTATGGCTACACCTTC.

This clonotype was picked up many times. The J gene is TRBJ2-5, the V gene TRBV2, with 9 nucleotides matching TRBD1. The germline CDR1 and CDR2 sequences are SNHLY and FYNNEI. The CDR3 spans 14 residues. Trimming cost V 6 bases and J 10 bases; bases outside gene matches: 12. The CDR3 here is CASSDGQGRTGQYF. CDR3 DNA sequence: TGTGCCAGCAGCGATGGACAGGGGCGTACGGGCCAGTACTTC.

V is TRBV6-1 and J is TRBJ1-1; TRBD1 matches 9 bases. The CDR3 covers 16 residues. CDR1 is MNHNS, CDR2 SASEGT, per germline. The ends lost 7 bases at V and 4 bases at J; junction bases unmatched: 13. The CDR3 DNA is TGTGCCAGCACGAGACAGGGGGTCTCCCCTGGCACTGAAGCTTTCTTT. It translates to CASTRQGVSPGTEAFF.

The sample holds a few counts of this clonotype. The V and J genes are TRBV11-2 and TRBJ2-7; 9 bases align to TRBD2. Per germline, CDR1 SGHAT and CDR2 FQNNGV. After removal of 5 bases from V and 2 bases from J, the junction contained 10 bases not matched to a gene. The CDR3 covers 16 residues. The CDR3 nucleotides are TGTGCCAGCAGCCCGGTAGCGGGAGAAGCTACCTACGAGCAGTACTTC. Translation: CASSPVAGEATYEQYF.

This chain connects TRBV19 to TRBJ1-5; D call uncertain. CDR1 is LNHDA, CDR2 SQIVND, per germline (reference sequence). The length of the CDR3 is 21 residues. V was shortened by 0 bases and J by 0 bases, with 24 bases between the two germline ends. The CDR3 protein is CASSIEGGAVAIQYSNQPQHF. CDR3 nucleotide sequence: TGTGCCAGTAGTATAGAGGGTGGAGCAGTGGCGATTCAATATAGCAATCAGCCCCAGCATTTT.